These 29 T cell receptor beta chains originate from one sample sequenced in a study of blood T cells in healthy people across ages. Primed by a sample-barcoded 5' primer and a J-beta primer mix, a second PCR proceeded for about 6 to 12 cycles. TCRdb re-derived calls from the 5' RACE reads in MiXCR, one entry per CDR3 protein. Here the sample spans 1.5 million to 2 million distinct CDR3 sequences, around 36% being singletons. Sequences were obtained from blood. The receptors stem from a woman in her 30s in good health.

This clonotype appeared a few times. V is TRBV20-1 and J is TRBJ2-3; TRBD2 aligns across 13 bases. With V trimmed by 4 bases and J by 0 bases, 7 bases remained unmatched. Germline V gene sequence: CDR1 DFQATT, CDR2 SNEGSKA (reference sequence). The CDR3 is 17 residues long. The CDR3 nucleotides are TGCAGTGCTAAAATGACTAGCGGGAGGACCAGCACAGATACGCAGTATTTT. Amino acids: CSAKMTSGRTSTDTQYF.

This clonotype was recorded many times. The chain recombines TRBV25-1 with TRBJ2-1; D not certain. Germline assignment: CDR1 MGHDK and CDR2 SYGVNS. This CDR3 comprises 15 residues. V gave up 3 bases and J gave up 5 bases, with 14 bases separating them. The CDR3 nucleotides are TGTGCCAGCAGTGAGGGCAGGCTTGGGAACAATGAGCAGTTCTTC. Translating it yields CASSEGRLGNNEQFF. The variable domain in full, with the rest retrieved from reference TRBV25-1 and TRBJ2-1, is EADIYQTPRYLVIGTGKKITLECSQTMGHDKMYWYQQDPGMELHLIHYSYGVNSTEKGDLSSESTVSRIRTEHFPLTLESARPSHTSQYLCASSEGRLGNNEQFFGPGTRLTVL.

For the CDR3, the DNA is TGTGCCAGCAGCCCAGACAGAGTCGACTATAATTCACCCCTCCACTTT. Amino acids: CASSPDRVDYNSPLHF. The chain has TRBV7-2 and TRBJ1-6; D might be TRBD1 (5 bases). CDR1 and CDR2 from the germline V gene are SGHTA and FQGNSA. With 5 bases removed from V and 3 bases from J, the gap between germline ends came to 14 bases. There are 16 residues in the CDR3.

This clonotype was detected a few times. V is TRBV5-5 and J is TRBJ2-3, with a possible D match to TRBD1 (6 bases). Germline CDR1 reads SGHKS; CDR2 reads YYEKEE (reference sequence). The CDR3 has 14 amino acids. V lost 6 bases and J lost 1, with 12 bases in between. For the CDR3, the DNA is TGTGCCAGCATTCCTAGGACAGGCACAGATACGCAGTATTTT. Protein: CASIPRTGTDTQYF.

The chain has TRBV5-1 and TRBJ2-1; 8 bases match TRBD2. V lost 4 bases, J lost 9 bases, and 9 bases stayed unmatched. This CDR3 is 14 amino acids long. CDR1 and CDR2 (germline): SGHRS, YFSETQ. CDR3 coding DNA: TGCGCCAGCAGCCCGGGACTAGGAGGGGGTGAGCAGTTCTTC. This translates into CASSPGLGGGEQFF.

The J gene is TRBJ2-3, the V gene TRBV29-1; no clear D gene. This CDR3 is 15 amino acids long. The germline V gene has CDR1 SQVTM and CDR2 ANQGSEA. V lost 4 bases, J lost 0 bases, and 14 bases lay in between. In nucleotides, the CDR3 is TGCAGCGTTGTGGGTGGTCTCACTAGCACAGATACGCAGTATTTT. It is translated as CSVVGGLTSTDTQYF.

V usage is TRBV7-2 and J usage is TRBJ2-7; 7 positions agree with TRBD2. In germline, CDR1 is SGHTA, CDR2 FQGNSA. V shed 4 bases and J 0 bases; nucleotides not matched to a gene: 9. This CDR3 has 16 amino acids. The CDR3 sequence: CASSSVSGISSYEQYF. The CDR3 DNA follows: TGTGCCAGCAGCTCGGTGAGCGGGATAAGCTCCTACGAGCAGTACTTC.

This clonotype was detected a few times. CDR3 sequence reads: CASSPQLGADTQYF. The CDR3 nucleotides are TGCGCCAGCAGCCCGCAACTAGGAGCAGATACGCAGTATTTT. The chain couples TRBV5-1 to TRBJ2-3; the D gene is possibly TRBD2 (5 bases). CDR1 is SGHRS and CDR2 is YFSETQ in the germline V gene. CDR3 length: 14 residues. The ends were cut back, 4 bases at V and 4 bases at J, with 13 bases in the middle.

CDR3 in DNA: TGCGCCAGCAGCTTGGGAGCGGCCACCTTGGAAAAACTGTTTTTT. This codes for CASSLGAATLEKLFF. J is TRBJ1-4 and V is TRBV5-1, with no clear D. Trimming left V 0 bases short and J 8 bases short, with 14 bases between. The CDR3 totals 15 residues. Looked up from germline, CDR1 is SGHRS and CDR2 is YFSETQ.

This clonotype was picked up a small number of times. The chain couples TRBV20-1 to TRBJ1-2; unclear D gene. The CDR3 loop spans 14 amino acids. Germline lookup yields CDR1 DFQATT and CDR2 SNEGSKA (reference sequence). Trimming cost V 3 bases and J 4 bases, with 15 bases left between them. The DNA of the CDR3 is TGCAGTGCTAGGAGGCAGCTCGGTGGCTATGGCTACACCTTC. Translated, it gives CSARRQLGGYGYTF.

This clonotype was seen only once. Without the conserved terminal phenylalanine or tryptophan, this CDR3 likely stems from a read error. This chain joins TRBV25-1 and TRBJ1-2; D is unresolved. The CDR3 is 13 amino acids. The germline gives CDR1 MGHDK, CDR2 SYGVNS. Trimming removed 4 bases at V and 3 bases at J, with 9 bases between. The CDR3 reads CASSVRVDYGYTV. The CDR3 nucleotides are TGTGCCAGCAGTGTAAGGGTTGACTATGGCTACACCGTC.

This clonotype was detected only a few times. The genes are TRBV6-1 and TRBJ1-1, with a weak D call TRBD1 (5 bases). The V end lost 2 bases, the J end lost 6 bases, and 13 bases lay between the germline ends. The CDR3 totals 14 residues. Germline CDR1 reads MNHNS; CDR2 reads SASEGT. CDR3 nucleotides: TGTGCCAGCAGTGAATATCGGGGGACGGCTGAAGCTTTCTTT. Translating it yields CASSEYRGTAEAFF.

The chain is built from TRBV2 and TRBJ1-2; D not certain. The CDR3 totals 15 residues. Germline CDR1 and CDR2: SNHLY and FYNNEI. V was trimmed by 1 base and J by 10 bases, leaving 19 bases between them. This CDR3 reads CASSEETRSSNVYTF. The CDR3 DNA sequence: TGTGCCAGCAGTGAAGAGACAAGGAGCTCTAATGTCTACACCTTC.

The chain has TRBV6-1 and TRBJ1-6; possibly TRBD1 for D (6 bases). Trimming shortened V by 2 bases and J by 9 bases, and 17 bases separated the two germline ends. Germline-derived CDR1 and CDR2 are MNHNS and SASEGT. The CDR3 extends over 16 amino acids. CDR3 sequence: CASSENMAGVGSPLHF. The CDR3 region has the DNA TGTGCCAGCAGTGAAAATATGGCAGGGGTCGGTTCACCCCTCCACTTT.

This chain links TRBV7-2 with TRBJ2-4, with TRBD1 matching over 7 bases. Judging by the DNA end, TRBJ2-7 fits better; the J call may be wrong. Germline CDR1 and CDR2: SGHTA and FQGNSA. CDR3 size: 15 residues. The DNA of the CDR3 is TGTGCCAGCAGCTTAGCCAGACAGGGTGACTACGAGCAGTACTTC. Amino acids: CASSLARQGDYEQYF.

This clonotype came up a few times. The gene calls are TRBV12-3 or TRBV12-4 and TRBJ2-7; TRBD1 might be the D (5 bases). The CDR3 extends over 14 amino acids. V lost 8 bases and J lost 3, with 17 bases in between. The CDR3 here is CASSSRARLYEQYF. Here the CDR3 DNA reads TGTGCCAGCTCATCCAGGGCTCGGCTCTACGAGCAGTACTTC.

The chain uses TRBV20-1 and TRBJ2-5, with 12 bases lining up with TRBD2. V was pared by 4 bases and J by 9 bases, with 9 bases of the junction left unmatched. Germline V gives CDR1 DFQATT, CDR2 SNEGSKA (reference sequence). The CDR3 loop spans 14 amino acids. In DNA, the CDR3 is TGCAGTGCTAAGGATCGACTAGCGGGAGTGTCCCAGTACTTC. This sequence encodes CSAKDRLAGVSQYF.

V and J are TRBV27 and TRBJ2-2, with 8 nucleotides matching TRBD1. Germline lookup yields CDR1 MNHEY and CDR2 SMNVEV (reference sequence). Trimming cost V 6 bases and J 8 bases; bases outside gene matches: 8. CDR3 length: 14 residues. This chain's CDR3 is CASRPGQVYGELFF. CDR3 coding DNA: TGTGCCAGCAGACCGGGACAGGTCTATGGGGAGCTGTTTTTT.

A few counts support this clonotype. The chain employs TRBV15 and TRBJ1-5, with 7 bases that match TRBD1. Germline V gives CDR1 LNHNV, CDR2 YYDKDF (reference sequence). This CDR3 is 14 amino acids long. V shed 5 bases and J 1 base; nucleotides not matched to a gene: 2. The CDR3 reads CATSRDRSNQPQHF. The CDR3 DNA reads TGTGCCACCAGCCGGGACAGAAGCAATCAGCCCCAGCATTTT. The full variable domain, rest sourced from reference TRBV15 and TRBJ1-5, is DAMVIQNPRYQVTQFGKPVTLSCSQTLNHNVMYWYQQKSSQAPKLLFHYYDKDFNNEADTPDNFQSRRPNTSFCFLDIRSPGLGDTAMYLCATSRDRSNQPQHFGDGTRLSIL.

This chain joins TRBV7-9 and TRBJ2-1; the match to TRBD2 covers 11 bases. This CDR3 region has 15 residues. V dropped 5 bases and J dropped 7; count of bases not matched to a gene: 7. Germline CDR1 reads SEHNR; CDR2 reads FQNEAQ (reference sequence). The CDR3 region is CASSATSGTGNEQFF. The CDR3 nucleotides are TGTGCCAGCAGCGCGACTAGCGGGACTGGTAATGAGCAGTTCTTC.

This clonotype came up a few times. This sequence joins TRBV5-1 and TRBJ2-1, with 7 bases that match TRBD1. Germline loops: CDR1 SGHRS, CDR2 YFSETQ. The length of the CDR3 is 14 residues. Losses at the gene ends were 0 bases for V and 10 bases for J; bases not matched to a gene: 7. CDR3 sequence: CASSLDRGVREQFF. CDR3 nucleotide sequence: TGCGCCAGCAGCTTGGACAGGGGAGTTAGGGAGCAGTTCTTC.

This clonotype was found a few times. The CDR3 spells CASSSGVLSYNEQFF. The CDR3 nucleotides read TGTGCCAGCAGTTCCGGGGTCCTCTCCTACAATGAGCAGTTCTTC. The chain joins TRBV28 to TRBJ2-1; the D gene is possibly TRBD2 (5 bases). V dropped 4 bases and J dropped 0 bases, with 10 bases sitting between them. CDR3 length: 15 residues. Germline V lookup: CDR1 MDHEN, CDR2 SYDVKM.

This clonotype has just a few counts. The chain recombines TRBV20-1 with TRBJ2-3, with 10 bases that match TRBD2. This CDR3 region has 17 residues. The germline V gene has CDR1 DFQATT and CDR2 SNEGSKA (reference sequence). V lost 3 bases, J lost 2 bases, and 11 bases stayed unmatched. CDR3 sequence (DNA): TGCAGTGCTAGTTGGCTAGCGGGAGAGATGTACACAGATACGCAGTATTTT. Translating it yields CSASWLAGEMYTDTQYF.

Note on this clonotype: Its ends do not fully match the called genes, so a read error is possible. CDR3 in amino acids: CVSSQDGQVKAKNIQYF. The CDR3 region has the DNA TGCGTCAGCAGTCAAGACGGACAGGTGAAAGCCAAAAACATTCAGTACTTC. The chain couples TRBV23-1 to TRBJ2-4; TRBD1 matches at 7 bases. TRBV23-1 is an open reading frame whose function is uncertain. The CDR3 extends over 17 amino acids.

This clonotype was seen a handful of times. This chain uses TRBV27 with TRBJ2-7, with D perhaps TRBD1 or TRBD2 (5 bases each). The CDR3 contains 14 residues. Trimming took off 5 bases at V and 2 bases at J, with 13 bases between the two ends. The germline V gene encodes CDR1 MNHEY and CDR2 SMNVEV (reference sequence). CDR3 bases: TGTGCCAGCAGTCGGGACGGCAGAACCTACGAGCAGTACTTC. Translation gives CASSRDGRTYEQYF.

A few counts support this clonotype. V gene TRBV20-1 combines with J gene TRBJ2-1; 11 bases match TRBD1. Germline V gene lookup returns CDR1 DFQATT and CDR2 SNEGSKA (reference sequence). The V gene end was trimmed by 2 bases and the J gene end by 5 bases; junction bases not matched to a gene: 2. This CDR3 region has 14 residues. The CDR3 DNA reads TGCAGTGCTAGATGGGACAGGGGGAACAATGAGCAGTTCTTC. It is translated as CSARWDRGNNEQFF.

J is TRBJ2-7 and V is TRBV28, with 8 bases fitting TRBD1. Germline V gene data show CDR1 as MDHEN and CDR2 as SYDVKM. This CDR3 has 16 amino acids. V lost 5 bases, J lost 2 bases, and 11 bases stayed unmatched. The CDR3 sequence: CASSPSTGTGAYEQYF. CDR3 DNA sequence: TGTGCCAGCAGTCCAAGCACCGGGACAGGAGCCTACGAGCAGTACTTC.

The V and J genes are TRBV18 and TRBJ2-7; unclear D gene. In germline, CDR1 is KGHSH, CDR2 LQKENI. Between the trimmed V and J ends, which lost 2 bases and 1 base, there was a span of 9 bases. The CDR3 consists of 14 residues. CDR3 in amino acids: CASSPKQLSYEQYF. CDR3 DNA: TGTGCCAGCTCACCAAAACAGCTTTCCTACGAGCAGTACTTC.

About this clonotype itself: A clone one base away is much larger, so this may be a read error. Given the absence of the conserved phenylalanine or tryptophan at the CDR3 end, a read error is likely. This rearrangement joins TRBV10-3 to TRBJ2-1; a weak D match, TRBD1 (6 bases). CDR3 length: 17 amino acids. Germline values: CDR1 ENHRY, CDR2 SYGVKD. Trimming shortened V by 2 bases and J by 3 bases, and 17 bases separated the two germline ends. The CDR3 spells CAISEGSSTGIYNEQFL. The CDR3 region has the DNA TGTGCCATCAGTGAGGGGTCTAGTACAGGGATCTACAATGAGCAGTTCTTA.